The 17 T cell receptor beta chains reported below all come from one sample, sequenced in a study of beta chain features in type 1 diabetes. Study-level findings and limits: All four CD4+ subsets of Type 1 diabetes patients contained TCRB CDR3s that were moderately but significantly shorter.

Every isolated RNA sample was fully reverse transcribed, so sequencing captured expressed TCRB transcripts. Measured with immunoSEQ multiplex PCR; TCRdb has only the in-frame clones, and not every one. The sample has hundreds of thousands of clones, over 12% seen once; the top ten hold 0.035% to 0.045%. No antigen has been identified for these receptors. Specimen: naive CD4+ T cells from blood. The receptor source for this set is a man aged 18 to 29 with type 1 diabetes.

The CDR3 protein is CASSSVGDLHESEQFF. The CDR3 bases are TGTGCCAGCAGTTCGGTGGGCGACCTTCACGAAAGTGAGCAGTTCTTC. The chain links TRBV6-4 to TRBJ2-1; D remains unclear. Per germline, CDR1 MRHNA and CDR2 SNTAGT. The CDR3 is 16 amino acids. V was clipped by 5 bases and J by 9 bases, with 23 bases between them.

Regarding this clone: The sample has other DNA sequences that encode this CDR3 too. V usage is TRBV7-9 and J usage is TRBJ1-2; the D is unclear. The germline V gene encodes CDR1 SEHNR and CDR2 FQNEAQ (reference sequence). The V end was cut by 0 bases, the J end by 2 bases, with 4 bases between. The CDR3 totals 13 residues. The CDR3 nucleotides read TGTGCCAGCAGCTTAGCAGGGAACTATGGCTACACCTTC. It codes for CASSLAGNYGYTF.

This clone was observed a few times. The chain is built from TRBV10-3 and TRBJ2-5, with a weak D call TRBD1 (5 bases). CDR3 length: 16 residues. Germline assignment: CDR1 ENHRY and CDR2 SYGVKD. V was pared by 0 bases and J by 5 bases, with 16 bases between. CDR3 region: CAISESTRRAGETQYF. As DNA, the CDR3 is TGTGCCATCAGTGAGTCGACTCGACGGGCAGGGGAGACCCAGTACTTC.

This clone was seen only a few times. V and J are TRBV29-1 and TRBJ2-7; D perhaps matches TRBD2 (5 bases). CDR1 is SQVTM, CDR2 ANQGSEA, per germline. The CDR3 runs 12 residues. V lost 3 bases and J 10 bases, leaving 16 bases between the germline ends. Here the CDR3 reads CSVEEVGLLQYF. CDR3 nucleotides: TGCAGCGTTGAGGAGGTAGGACTCCTCCAGTACTTC.

J is TRBJ1-5 and V is TRBV4-1; 8 bases agree with TRBD1. Germline V gene data show CDR1 as MGHRA and CDR2 as YSYEKL. Trimming took 3 bases from V and 10 from J; bases not matched to a gene: 5. This CDR3 has 13 residues. This CDR3 reads CASSQADRGPQHF. CDR3 coding DNA: TGCGCCAGCAGCCAGGCCGACAGGGGACCCCAGCATTTT.

This clone was observed a handful of times. The chain has TRBV20-1 and TRBJ1-2; D is unresolved. The V and J ends lost 3 bases and 3 bases respectively, with 5 bases between them. This CDR3 comprises 11 residues. The germline V gene encodes CDR1 DFQATT and CDR2 SNEGSKA (reference sequence). The CDR3 nucleotides are TGCAGTGCTAGTTGGCACTATGGCTACACCTTC. The encoded protein is CSASWHYGYTF.

This CDR3 reads CASSLDISALWPQHF. CDR3 sequence (DNA): TGTGCCAGCAGCTTAGATATTTCGGCCCTTTGGCCCCAGCATTTT. The V and J genes are TRBV7-2 and TRBJ1-5; D call uncertain. The CDR3 sequence is 15 residues long. V gave up 1 base and J gave up 9 bases, with 16 bases separating them. The germline V gene has CDR1 SGHTA and CDR2 FQGNSA.

A word on this clone: The same CDR3 is also encoded by other DNA sequences in this sample. The chain carries TRBV7-2 and TRBJ2-6; D unclear. V lost 2 bases and J lost 0, with 2 bases in between. The CDR3 totals 14 residues. Germline CDR1 SGHTA, CDR2 FQGNSA. CDR3 residues: CASSLSSGANVLTF. The CDR3 region has the DNA TGTGCCAGCAGCTTAAGCTCTGGGGCCAACGTCCTGACTTTC.

V gene TRBV12-5 combines with J gene TRBJ2-3; 9 bases fit TRBD2. After removal of 7 bases from V and 5 bases from J, the junction contained 10 bases not matched to a gene. The CDR3 covers 15 residues. Germline CDR1 and CDR2: LGHNT and FRNRAP. The CDR3 sequence: CASADLAGSGDTQYF. CDR3 sequence (DNA): TGTGCTAGTGCCGATCTAGCGGGGTCTGGAGATACGCAGTATTTT.

The chain has TRBV10-3 and TRBJ1-1; maybe TRBD1 (5 bases). The ends were cut back, 8 bases at V and 4 bases at J, with 14 bases in the middle. CDR1 is ENHRY and CDR2 is SYGVKD in the germline V gene. CDR3 length: 13 amino acids. Here the CDR3 DNA reads TGTGCCATCCACAGGCGGGCGTTCACTGAAGCTTTCTTT. The encoded protein is CAIHRRAFTEAFF.

This rearrangement joins TRBV19 to TRBJ2-3; TRBD2 matches at 11 bases. The germline V gene encodes CDR1 LNHDA and CDR2 SQIVND (reference sequence). Losses at the gene ends were 7 bases for V and 4 bases for J; bases not matched to a gene: 7. The CDR3 is 15 amino acids. The CDR3 DNA reads TGTGCCAGTACGGCGCTAGCGGGAGGCGCAGATACGCAGTATTTT. Translation: CASTALAGGADTQYF.

The chain links TRBV27 to TRBJ1-1; D is unresolved. V shed 10 bases and J shed 1 base, with 10 bases lying between them. CDR1 MNHEY and CDR2 SMNVEV come from the germline V gene (reference sequence). The CDR3 has 12 amino acids. This CDR3 reads CATRGPNTEAFF. CDR3 bases: TGTGCCACCCGTGGCCCGAACACTGAAGCTTTCTTT.

This clone has a handful of counts. The chain employs TRBV29-1 and TRBJ1-1; 7 bases are shared with TRBD1. Germline V lookup: CDR1 SQVTM, CDR2 ANQGSEA. This CDR3 has 13 residues. Trimming cost V 7 bases and J 1 base; bases outside gene matches: 6. The DNA for the CDR3 is TGCAGCGCTGTACAGGGGCGGAACACTGAAGCTTTCTTT. Translation: CSAVQGRNTEAFF.

This clone was observed a handful of times. This sample includes further DNA sequences coding for the same CDR3. The J gene is TRBJ2-7, the V gene TRBV4-3, with a tentative D call TRBD1 (5 bases). CDR3 size: 14 residues. Germline assignment: CDR1 LGHNA and CDR2 YSLEER. The ends were cut back, 1 base at V and 0 bases at J, with 7 bases in the middle. CDR3 DNA: TGCGCCAGCAGCCAAGGCCAGGGCTCCTACGAGCAGTACTTC. Residues: CASSQGQGSYEQYF.

The chain employs TRBV9 and TRBJ1-1; the match to TRBD1 covers 7 bases. The germline V gene has CDR1 SGDLS and CDR2 YYNGEE. V lost 0 bases and J lost 3; bases outside the gene matches: 5. This CDR3 comprises 15 residues. The CDR3 region has the DNA TGTGCCAGCAGCGTAGTGTCAGGGGGGCACACTGAAGCTTTCTTT. It is translated as CASSVVSGGHTEAFF. The full variable domain, its missing parts supplied by reference TRBV9 and TRBJ1-1, is DSGVTQTPKHLITATGQRVTLRCSPRSGDLSVYWYQQSLDQGLQFLIQYYNGEERAKGNILERFSAQQFPDLHSELNLSSLELGDSALYFCASSVVSGGHTEAFFGQGTRLTVV.

This chain links TRBV6-5 with TRBJ2-2, with D unresolved. Germline V gene lookup returns CDR1 MNHEY and CDR2 SVGAGI. This CDR3 is built from 13 residues. Trimming took 4 bases from V and 0 from J, leaving 3 bases between them. The CDR3 region is CASSWANTGELFF. CDR3 bases: TGTGCCAGCAGTTGGGCGAACACCGGGGAGCTGTTTTTT.

This clone was observed a handful of times. The genes are TRBV20-1 and TRBJ2-5; D gene ambiguous. Germline CDR1 is DFQATT and CDR2 is SNEGSKA (reference sequence). CDR3 length: 10 amino acids. V shed 2 bases and J shed 5 bases, with 3 bases lying between them. In DNA, the CDR3 is TGCAGTGCTAGATACGAGACCCAGTACTTC. It encodes CSARYETQYF.